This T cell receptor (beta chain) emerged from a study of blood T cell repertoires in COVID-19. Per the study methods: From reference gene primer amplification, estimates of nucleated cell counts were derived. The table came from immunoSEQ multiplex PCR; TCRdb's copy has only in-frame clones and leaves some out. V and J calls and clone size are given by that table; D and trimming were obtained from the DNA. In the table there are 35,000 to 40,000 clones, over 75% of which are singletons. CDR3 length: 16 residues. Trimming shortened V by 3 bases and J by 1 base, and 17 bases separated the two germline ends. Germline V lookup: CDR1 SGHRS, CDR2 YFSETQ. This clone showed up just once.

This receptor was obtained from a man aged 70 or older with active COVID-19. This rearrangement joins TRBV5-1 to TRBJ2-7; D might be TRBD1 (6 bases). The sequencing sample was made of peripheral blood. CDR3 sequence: CASSSYSGTLSYEQYF. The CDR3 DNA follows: TGCGCCAGCAGCTCTTATTCCGGGACACTTTCCTACGAGCAGTACTTC.